The 28 T cell receptor beta chains given below trace back to one sample, sequenced in a study of human T cells and chemical hapten exposure. Time point of the sample: pre-sensitization, week 0. Regarding treatment: therapeutic diphenylcyclopropenone sensitization with weekly scalp DPC. TCRdb reanalysed the RACE reads using MiXCR and keeps one entry per CDR3 protein. Of about 300,000 distinct CDR3 sequences listed, around 5.5% are singletons. Here the sequenced sample was whole blood, taken in connection with sensitization to the hapten diphenylcyclopropenone (DPC). The receptors originated from a woman between 18 and 30 years old with alopecia areata. Some clones in this sample may be carry-over from other donors' samples.

This clonotype was seen ten or more times. The genes are TRBV12-3 or TRBV12-4 and TRBJ2-5; TRBD2 aligns across 10 bases. The ends lost 6 bases at V and 5 bases at J; junction bases unmatched: 6. This CDR3 is 14 amino acids long. CDR3 amino acids: CASRTSGGVETQYF. The CDR3 DNA sequence: TGTGCCAGCAGAACCAGCGGGGGGGTGGAGACCCAGTACTTC.

This clonotype was picked up a small number of times. The V call is TRBV7-9, the J call TRBJ1-2, with 9 bases aligning to TRBD1. The CDR3 runs 17 residues. The germline V gene has CDR1 SEHNR and CDR2 FQNEAQ (reference sequence). V trimming: 7 bases; J trimming: 0 bases; junction bases outside the gene matches: 12. Here the CDR3 DNA reads TGTGCCAGCACCGAGGGACAGGGTTTATTAGCTAACTATGGCTACACCTTC. It yields the protein CASTEGQGLLANYGYTF.

The CDR3: CAISERQGLGSPLHF. Written as DNA, the CDR3 is TGTGCCATCAGTGAAAGACAGGGCTTGGGGTCACCCCTCCACTTT. This sequence joins TRBV10-3 and TRBJ1-6, with 7 bases fitting TRBD1. V shed 3 bases, J shed 10 bases, and the junction held 9 bases outside the gene matches. The germline gives CDR1 ENHRY, CDR2 SYGVKD. The length of the CDR3 is 15 residues.

The chain uses TRBV3-1 and TRBJ2-1, with D unresolved. The CDR3 loop spans 13 amino acids. The germline CDR1 and CDR2 sequences are LGHDT and YNNKEL (reference sequence). Deletions cut 1 base from V and 11 bases from J, with 12 bases between. The DNA for the CDR3 is TGTGCCAGCAGCCAAGTTAGCAACCTGAAGCAGTTCTTC. Protein: CASSQVSNLKQFF.

This clonotype was seen more than once but under ten times. The J gene is TRBJ1-1, the V gene TRBV27; possible D gene TRBD1, 5 bases. The CDR3 loop spans 13 amino acids. Germline V gene lookup returns CDR1 MNHEY and CDR2 SMNVEV (reference sequence). V lost 6 bases and J lost 3, with 11 bases in between. CDR3 amino acids: CASSSQDYTEAFF. The CDR3 DNA sequence: TGTGCCAGCAGCTCACAGGACTACACTGAAGCTTTCTTT.

There are many counts of this clonotype. This rearrangement joins TRBV4-2 to TRBJ2-3, with TRBD2 identical over 9 bases. Germline V gene lookup returns CDR1 LGHNA and CDR2 YNFKEQ. V was pared by 3 bases and J by 4 bases, with 11 bases of the junction left unmatched. The CDR3 is made up of 17 amino acids. The CDR3 spells CASSHPVGRGGSDTQYF. The CDR3 DNA reads as TGTGCCAGCAGCCACCCTGTCGGGCGGGGGGGCTCAGATACGCAGTATTTT.

This clonotype was detected only a few times. The chain uses TRBV28 and TRBJ1-6, with 8 bases that match TRBD1. The V and J ends lost 3 bases and 7 bases, in that order; junction bases with no gene match: 2. Looked up from germline, CDR1 is MDHEN and CDR2 is SYDVKM. The CDR3 is made up of 14 amino acids. CDR3 nucleotide sequence: TGTGCCAGCAGTTTTCACAGGGGGAATTCACCCCTCCACTTT. This codes for CASSFHRGNSPLHF.

V is TRBV5-4 and J is TRBJ2-1, with D tentatively TRBD1 or TRBD2 (6 bases each). This CDR3 comprises 14 residues. The V gene's germline CDR1 is SGHNT and CDR2 YYREEE (reference sequence). The V end lost 3 bases, the J end lost 10 bases, and 17 bases lay between the germline ends. CDR3 coding DNA: TGTGCCAGCAGCTCCCCTTGGGGGGCGAGGGAGCAGTTCTTC. It specifies CASSSPWGAREQFF.

This clonotype was picked up a small number of times. V and J are TRBV14 and TRBJ2-2; weak D call: TRBD2 (5 bases). CDR1 is SGHDN and CDR2 is FVKESK in the germline V gene. The CDR3 runs 16 residues. Trimming removed 0 bases at V and 4 bases at J, with 12 bases between. The CDR3 here is CASSQEPSWGTGELFF. The CDR3 DNA reads TGTGCCAGCAGCCAAGAGCCTAGCTGGGGCACCGGGGAGCTGTTTTTT.

The rearrangement links TRBV3-1 to TRBJ2-3, with D tentatively TRBD2 (6 bases). Germline CDR1 is LGHDT and CDR2 is YNNKEL (reference sequence). The CDR3 consists of 14 residues. Trimming shortened V by 5 bases and J by 4 bases, and 13 bases separated the two germline ends. DNA of the CDR3: TGTGCCAGCAGCTCCTTAGGGGAGGCAGATACGCAGTATTTT. Amino acids: CASSSLGEADTQYF.

This clonotype appeared many times. V gene TRBV6-2 or TRBV6-3 combines with J gene TRBJ1-2; 7 bases are a match to TRBD1. CDR1 is MNHEY, CDR2 SVGEGT, per germline. J was trimmed by 1 base and V by 7 bases; bases with no gene match: 6. There are 14 residues in the CDR3. The CDR3, as DNA: TGTGCCAGCACCGAGGGACAGCTTAACTATGGCTACACCTTC. It specifies CASTEGQLNYGYTF.

The table lists this clonotype with many counts. The chain joins TRBV7-9 to TRBJ2-3; maybe TRBD2 (5 bases). Germline V gene lookup returns CDR1 SEHNR and CDR2 FQNEAQ (reference sequence). The CDR3 is made up of 16 amino acids. Trimming took off 2 bases at V and 2 bases at J, with 14 bases between the two ends. CDR3 protein: CASSLNGGPDTDTQYF. CDR3 DNA: TGTGCCAGCAGCTTAAACGGCGGGCCTGACACAGATACGCAGTATTTT.

This clonotype was picked up a small number of times. The junction shows a germline mismatch at one end, possibly a read error. The chain has TRBV7-7 and TRBJ2-5, with D perhaps matching TRBD1 or TRBD2 (5 bases each). The CDR3 is made up of 15 amino acids. Germline values: CDR1 SSHAT, CDR2 FNYEAQ (reference sequence). CDR3 in amino acids: CASSLALGTEETQYF. DNA for the CDR3: TGTGCTAGCAGCTTAGCGCTTGGGACCGAAGAGACCCAGTACTTC.

This clonotype appeared many times. The DNA for the CDR3 is TGTGCCAGCAGCTTATGGAATTCACCCCTCCACTTT. Its protein product is CASSLWNSPLHF. This rearrangement joins TRBV7-9 to TRBJ1-6; D ambiguous. The V end was cut by 2 bases, the J end by 7 bases, with 3 bases between. Germline V gives CDR1 SEHNR, CDR2 FQNEAQ (reference sequence). The CDR3 is made up of 12 amino acids. Full variable domain (remainder filled in from reference TRBV7-9 and TRBJ1-6): DTGVSQNPRHKITKRGQNVTFRCDPISEHNRLYWYRQTLGQGPEFLTYFQNEAQLEKSRLLSDRFSAERPKGSFSTLEIQRTEQGDSAMYLCASSLWNSPLHFGNGTRLTVT.

V usage is TRBV4-2 and J usage is TRBJ2-7; no definite D call. Germline CDR1 reads LGHNA; CDR2 reads YNFKEQ. The CDR3 has 16 amino acids. Trimming shortened V by 0 bases and J by 1 base, and 13 bases separated the two germline ends. The CDR3 DNA sequence: TGTGCCAGCAGCCAAGAGACCGCGTCCTATTCCTACGAGCAGTACTTC. Translation: CASSQETASYSYEQYF.

There are many counts of this clonotype. CDR3 nucleotides: TGCGCCAGCAGCCAAGATTATGGGCAATCAGAGCCCCAGCATTTT. This encodes CASSQDYGQSEPQHF. The chain joins TRBV4-3 to TRBJ1-5; D not certain. Per germline, CDR1 LGHNA and CDR2 YSLEER. The V gene lost 0 bases and the J gene lost 8 bases, with 14 bases spanning the gap. This CDR3 region has 15 residues.

This clonotype was recorded many times. The chain links TRBV20-1 to TRBJ2-3, with 8 nucleotides matching TRBD2. This CDR3 is built from 15 residues. The ends lost 3 bases at V and 4 bases at J; junction bases unmatched: 9. Germline V lookup: CDR1 DFQATT, CDR2 SNEGSKA (reference sequence). CDR3 coding DNA: TGCAGTGCTAGCCCGGGACTAGTGATGCCAGATACGCAGTATTTT. Encoded protein: CSASPGLVMPDTQYF.

The chain recombines TRBV2 with TRBJ1-2; D possibly corresponds to TRBD1 (6 bases). Deletions cut 8 bases from V and 3 bases from J, with 13 bases between. In germline, CDR1 is SNHLY, CDR2 FYNNEI. The CDR3 is 13 amino acids. The CDR3 coding sequence is TGTGCCAGCCCAGAGACAGGAGACTATGGCTACACCTTC. Encoded protein: CASPETGDYGYTF.

This clonotype was counted ten times or more. The chain couples TRBV6-2 or TRBV6-3 to TRBJ2-2; 8 positions match TRBD1. The V gene's germline CDR1 is MNHEY and CDR2 SVGEGT. This CDR3 has 15 residues. The V segment lost 6 bases and the J segment 1 base; nucleotides outside the gene matches: 4. The CDR3 coding sequence is TGTGCCAGCAGGGCAGGGGGCTTGAACACCGGGGAGCTGTTTTTT. It translates to CASRAGGLNTGELFF.

The chain employs TRBV7-9 and TRBJ1-1; D is ambiguous. The V gene's germline CDR1 is SEHNR and CDR2 FQNEAQ (reference sequence). The CDR3 sequence is 12 residues long. Trimming left V 5 bases short and J 7 bases short, with 11 bases between. This chain's CDR3 is CASSPPSREAFF. The CDR3 region has the DNA TGTGCCAGCAGCCCCCCCTCCCGTGAAGCTTTCTTT.

The chain links TRBV27 to TRBJ2-3; the match to TRBD2 covers 9 bases. V was clipped by 2 bases and J by 9 bases; unmatched bases: 9. Per the germline V gene, CDR1 is MNHEY and CDR2 is SMNVEV (reference sequence). The CDR3 has 15 amino acids. The CDR3 sequence is CASSLEAGGPQTQYF. The CDR3 coding sequence is TGTGCCAGCAGTTTAGAGGCGGGGGGGCCACAAACGCAGTATTTT.

This clonotype was observed at least ten times. The chain uses TRBV6-5 and TRBJ1-2, with D tentatively TRBD1 (6 bases). Looked up from germline, CDR1 is MNHEY and CDR2 is SVGAGI. The CDR3 runs 12 residues. Trimming cost V 6 bases and J 8 bases, with 13 bases left between them. The CDR3 sequence is CASSRTEGGYTF. The DNA of the CDR3 is TGTGCCAGCAGCCGGACAGAAGGGGGCTACACCTTC.

This chain connects TRBV11-2 to TRBJ1-6, with D possibly being TRBD1 (6 bases). The germline V gene encodes CDR1 SGHAT and CDR2 FQNNGV. This CDR3 has 14 amino acids. Trimming pared 0 bases from V and 11 bases from J, leaving 11 bases between. CDR3 residues: CASSLDPTGPPLHF. Written as DNA, the CDR3 is TGTGCCAGCAGCTTAGATCCGACAGGCCCACCCCTCCACTTT.

Only a few counts were recorded for this clonotype. The chain recombines TRBV6-5 with TRBJ1-1, with D perhaps matching TRBD1 (6 bases). Germline CDR1 reads MNHEY; CDR2 reads SVGAGI. Trimming shortened V by 6 bases and J by 1 base, and 15 bases separated the two germline ends. This CDR3 region has 15 residues. CDR3: CASRHDTGRNTEAFF. The CDR3 nucleotides read TGTGCCAGCAGACACGATACAGGGAGGAACACTGAAGCTTTCTTT.

To note about this clonotype: A read error may explain this, as a much larger clone is one base away. J is TRBJ2-7 and V is TRBV18; 7 bases map to TRBD2. The junction had 5 bases not matched to a gene; V was cut back by 3 bases and J by 0 bases. The CDR3 sequence is 15 residues long. Germline loops: CDR1 KGHSH, CDR2 LQKENI. CDR3 residues: CASSPARGDSYEQYF. In nucleotides, the CDR3 is TGTGCCAGCTCACCGGCTCGGGGGGACTCCTACGAGCAGTACTTC.

This clonotype was seen many times. The rearrangement uses TRBV27 and TRBJ2-1, with TRBD2 identical over 7 bases. Trimming at V came to 3 bases and at J to 2 bases, leaving 1 base not matched to a gene. This CDR3 has 14 amino acids. The germline V gene encodes CDR1 MNHEY and CDR2 SMNVEV (reference sequence). CDR3 residues: CASSLSGAYNEQFF. The CDR3 bases are TGTGCCAGCAGTTTGAGCGGGGCCTACAATGAGCAGTTCTTC.

This clonotype was seen many times. V gene TRBV7-9 combines with J gene TRBJ2-7; D is possibly TRBD1 (7 bases). CDR1 is SEHNR, CDR2 FQNEAQ, per germline (reference sequence). The CDR3 consists of 16 residues. V shed 0 bases and J shed 3 bases, with 15 bases lying between them. The CDR3 reads CASSLALRRGHYEQYF. The CDR3 DNA reads TGTGCCAGCAGCTTAGCGCTAAGGAGGGGGCACTACGAGCAGTACTTC.

In DNA, the CDR3 is TGTGCCAGCAGTTCAATTACCCCGGAAAAACTGTTTTTT. Protein sequence: CASSSITPEKLFF. This chain links TRBV28 with TRBJ1-4; D uncertain. Germline loops: CDR1 MDHEN, CDR2 SYDVKM. The V end was cut by 4 bases, the J end by 8 bases, with 11 bases between. The CDR3 has 13 amino acids.